Following are 30 T cell receptor beta chains from one sample sequenced in a study of T cell responses to AZD1222 COVID-19 vaccine. Clones were read by immunoSEQ multiplex PCR, and TCRdb kept only the in-frame ones, dropping some. Of about 60,000 clones in the sample, 65% to 90% were seen once. The sample consisted of peripheral blood, taken on day 0 of AZD1222 vaccination. These TCRs come from an adult in good health.

This sequence joins TRBV6-2 or TRBV6-3 and TRBJ1-2; 8 positions match TRBD1. The CDR3 has 14 residues. The J segment lost 8 bases and the V segment lost 6 bases, leaving 11 bases of the junction unmatched. CDR1 and CDR2 from the germline V gene are MNHEY and SVGEGT. The CDR3 nucleotides read TGTGCCAGCAGCTTTCAGGGCGGGACAGGCGGCTACACCTTC. This translates into CASSFQGGTGGYTF.

The V and J genes are TRBV11-2 and TRBJ1-3; no reliable D call. With 5 bases removed from V and 4 bases from J, the gap between germline ends came to 15 bases. This CDR3 region has 15 residues. Germline V lookup: CDR1 SGHAT, CDR2 FQNNGV. CDR3 region: CASSPSSLGGNTIYF. The CDR3 nucleotides read TGTGCCAGCAGCCCATCGTCCCTAGGCGGAAACACCATATATTTT.

The chain uses TRBV4-1 and TRBJ2-2; 16 bases fit TRBD2. Germline CDR1 and CDR2: MGHRA and YSYEKL. This CDR3 is built from 21 residues. Trimming at V came to 3 bases and at J to 1 base, leaving 11 bases not matched to a gene. CDR3 region: CASSHLPGLAGGPKNTGELFF. As DNA, the CDR3 is TGCGCCAGCAGCCACCTCCCGGGACTAGCGGGAGGGCCCAAGAACACCGGGGAGCTGTTTTTT.

The V gene is TRBV7-9, the J gene TRBJ2-7; 8 bases are a match to TRBD1. Germline CDR1 and CDR2: SEHNR and FQNEAQ (reference sequence). This CDR3 comprises 14 residues. The junction had 9 bases not matched to a gene; V was cut back by 5 bases and J by 6 bases. The CDR3 sequence: CASSQYTTGVEQYF. The CDR3 coding sequence is TGTGCCAGCAGCCAATATACGACAGGGGTCGAGCAGTACTTC.

CDR3 residues: CASSYRSGTMNYGYTF. In DNA, the CDR3 is TGTGCCAGCAGTTACCGGTCCGGGACAATGAACTATGGCTACACCTTC. The chain carries TRBV6-2 or TRBV6-3 and TRBJ1-2; D is perhaps TRBD1 (6 bases). This CDR3 is 16 amino acids long. The germline V gene encodes CDR1 MNHEY and CDR2 SVGEGT. The ends were cut back, 2 bases at V and 2 bases at J, with 15 bases in the middle.

The chain couples TRBV29-1 to TRBJ2-1; possible D gene TRBD2, 5 bases. V lost 4 bases, J lost 8 bases, and 18 bases lay in between. This CDR3 is 14 amino acids long. Germline CDR1 and CDR2: SQVTM and ANQGSEA. The CDR3 region is CSVAKWVRRYEQFF. The CDR3 DNA follows: TGCAGCGTTGCAAAATGGGTACGGAGGTATGAGCAGTTCTTC.

The chain recombines TRBV19 with TRBJ2-2; TRBD1 matches at 7 bases. There are 14 residues in the CDR3. From germline, CDR1 is LNHDA and CDR2 SQIVND (reference sequence). With V trimmed by 7 bases and J by 3 bases, 5 bases remained unmatched. The CDR3: CASTMTGYTGELFF. The CDR3 DNA reads as TGTGCCAGTACCATGACAGGGTACACCGGGGAGCTGTTTTTT.

The chain has TRBV25-1 and TRBJ1-6, with no clear D. The CDR3 has 16 residues. V was clipped by 4 bases and J by 5 bases, with 15 bases between them. Germline CDR1 is MGHDK and CDR2 is SYGVNS. In nucleotides, the CDR3 is TGTGCCAGCAGTGCAATGGCCGGGTCAAATAATTCACCCCTCCACTTT. This sequence encodes CASSAMAGSNNSPLHF. Full variable domain (missing parts from reference TRBV25-1 and TRBJ1-6): EADIYQTPRYLVIGTGKKITLECSQTMGHDKMYWYQQDPGMELHLIHYSYGVNSTEKGDLSSESTVSRIRTEHFPLTLESARPSHTSQYLCASSAMAGSNNSPLHFGNGTRLTVT.

CDR3 sequence: CASSLTGLAKNIQYF. The CDR3 nucleotides read TGTGCCAGCAGCTTGACGGGACTAGCCAAAAACATTCAGTACTTC. This rearrangement joins TRBV5-8 to TRBJ2-4; the D gene is possibly TRBD2 (6 bases). The CDR3 spans 15 residues. With 1 base removed from V and 0 bases from J, the gap between germline ends came to 8 bases. Germline CDR1 and CDR2: SGHTS and YDEGEE.

This chain links TRBV27 with TRBJ2-7, with D tentatively TRBD2 (5 bases). The CDR3 sequence is 16 residues long. Looked up from germline, CDR1 is MNHEY and CDR2 is SMNVEV (reference sequence). V lost 5 bases to trimming and J lost 3 bases, with 20 bases between them. The CDR3 sequence is CASSRLPSGPIYEQYF. Here the CDR3 DNA reads TGTGCCAGCAGTCGTCTCCCGAGCGGTCCGATCTACGAGCAGTACTTC.

The chain uses TRBV4-3 and TRBJ1-5; 7 positions agree with TRBD1. The V and J ends lost 3 bases and 0 bases, in that order; junction bases with no gene match: 8. The CDR3 has 17 amino acids. Germline V gene data show CDR1 as LGHNA and CDR2 as YSLEER. The CDR3 coding sequence is TGCGCCAGCAGCCAGGAGTACACAGGGGTTAGCAATCAGCCCCAGCATTTT. Translated: CASSQEYTGVSNQPQHF.

The V call is TRBV9, the J call TRBJ2-1; maybe TRBD2 (5 bases). The CDR3 totals 12 residues. The V end lost 1 base, the J end lost 9 bases, and 8 bases lay between the germline ends. The germline CDR1 and CDR2 sequences are SGDLS and YYNGEE. The chain's CDR3 is CASSVPGSEQFF. In DNA, the CDR3 is TGTGCCAGCAGCGTACCGGGATCTGAGCAGTTCTTC.

The J gene is TRBJ2-7, the V gene TRBV2, with 11 bases fitting TRBD1. The germline V gene encodes CDR1 SNHLY and CDR2 FYNNEI. The length of the CDR3 is 15 residues. With 6 bases clipped from V and 5 bases from J, the junction kept 9 bases outside the gene matches. DNA for the CDR3: TGTGCCAGCAGCCTCGAAGGACAGGGGGCTGACGAGCAGTACTTC. Its translation: CASSLEGQGADEQYF.

The chain recombines TRBV5-1 with TRBJ2-1; D may be TRBD2 (5 bases). The CDR3 loop spans 14 amino acids. Germline V gives CDR1 SGHRS, CDR2 YFSETQ. Between the trimmed V and J ends, which lost 1 base and 8 bases, there was a span of 13 bases. In DNA, the CDR3 is TGCGCCAGCAGCTTGCTCGGGATTTTCGATGAGCAGTTCTTC. Protein sequence: CASSLLGIFDEQFF.

This sequence joins TRBV19 and TRBJ2-4; D may be TRBD2 (5 bases). This CDR3 region has 14 residues. V lost 3 bases and J 5 bases, leaving 11 bases between the germline ends. CDR1 and CDR2 from the germline V gene are LNHDA and SQIVND (reference sequence). This chain's CDR3 is CASSITGIQNIQYF. The CDR3 DNA is TGTGCCAGTAGTATCACCGGGATTCAAAACATTCAGTACTTC.

CDR3 loop: CASSLVGTNYGYTF. Here the CDR3 DNA reads TGTGCCAGCAGCTTAGTGGGAACTAACTATGGCTACACCTTC. This chain uses TRBV7-2 with TRBJ1-2, with unresolved D. The germline V and J ends were trimmed by 1 base and 0 bases, with 6 bases remaining between them. CDR3 length: 14 residues. CDR1 is SGHTA and CDR2 is FQGNSA in the germline V gene.

The chain couples TRBV9 to TRBJ2-1; possibly TRBD1 for D (5 bases). Germline values: CDR1 SGDLS, CDR2 YYNGEE. V shed 3 bases and J shed 0 bases, with 13 bases lying between them. The CDR3 totals 16 residues. DNA for the CDR3: TGTGCCAGCAGCGCCCCAGGGTCTAGCTCCTACAATGAGCAGTTCTTC. Protein sequence: CASSAPGSSSYNEQFF.

The gene calls are TRBV5-1 and TRBJ2-5; D may be TRBD1 (6 bases). The V end was cut by 0 bases, the J end by 5 bases, with 11 bases between. This CDR3 spans 14 amino acids. Germline CDR1 SGHRS, CDR2 YFSETQ. The CDR3 protein is CASSLGTGYETQYF. The CDR3 coding sequence is TGCGCCAGCAGCTTGGGAACAGGGTACGAGACCCAGTACTTC. Supplemented by reference TRBV5-1 and TRBJ2-5, the full variable domain reads KAGVTQTPRYLIKTRGQQVTLSCSPISGHRSVSWYQQTPGQGLQFLFEYFSETQRNKGNFPGRFSGRQFSNSRSEMNVSTLELGDSALYLCASSLGTGYETQYFGPGTRLLVL.

The chain uses TRBV19 and TRBJ2-1; 12 bases align to TRBD2. CDR1 is LNHDA and CDR2 is SQIVND in the germline V gene (reference sequence). Trimming took 3 bases from V and 1 from J; bases not matched to a gene: 4. The CDR3 spans 17 residues. As DNA, the CDR3 is TGTGCCAGTAGTATGCTAGCGGGAGGGGAGTCCTACAATGAGCAGTTCTTC. It is translated as CASSMLAGGESYNEQFF.

The chain links TRBV24-1 to TRBJ2-3; the D is unclear. V was pared by 6 bases and J by 5 bases, with 8 bases between. CDR1 and CDR2 from the germline V gene are KGHDR and SFDVKD. This CDR3 contains 12 residues. CDR3 sequence: CATSLNEDTQYF. CDR3 nucleotide sequence: TGTGCCACCAGTTTAAATGAAGATACGCAGTATTTT.

The chain uses TRBV30 and TRBJ2-2, with 8 positions matching TRBD2. CDR3 length: 15 residues. V shed 3 bases and J 0 bases; nucleotides not matched to a gene: 3. Per the germline V gene, CDR1 is GTSNPN and CDR2 is SVGIG (reference sequence). Here the CDR3 reads CAWRGTRTNTGELFF. The CDR3 coding sequence is TGTGCCTGGAGGGGGACTAGAACGAACACCGGGGAGCTGTTTTTT.

This chain connects TRBV24-1 to TRBJ1-2; TRBD1 agrees at 10 bases. V lost 3 bases, J lost 8 bases, and 8 bases stayed unmatched. Germline V gene data show CDR1 as KGHDR and CDR2 as SFDVKD. CDR3 length: 15 amino acids. The CDR3 here is CATSDPSGQGDGYTF. The CDR3 DNA reads as TGTGCCACCAGTGATCCCTCAGGACAGGGGGACGGCTACACCTTC.

This chain connects TRBV5-1 to TRBJ2-5; no clear D. CDR1 and CDR2 (germline): SGHRS, YFSETQ. V was trimmed by 1 base and J by 4 bases, leaving 8 bases between them. The CDR3 is made up of 13 amino acids. CDR3 bases: TGCGCCAGCAGCTTGACGTTGGGAGAGACCCAGTACTTC. Translation: CASSLTLGETQYF.

The rearrangement uses TRBV5-1 and TRBJ1-1; D unresolved. The CDR3 extends over 14 amino acids. Looked up from germline, CDR1 is SGHRS and CDR2 is YFSETQ. V was trimmed by 3 bases and J by 0 bases, leaving 9 bases between them. The CDR3 reads CASSSNILNTEAFF. CDR3 nucleotides: TGCGCCAGCAGCTCGAATATCTTGAACACTGAAGCTTTCTTT.

The chain recombines TRBV30 with TRBJ1-6; D not certain. Trimming shortened V by 1 base and J by 6 bases, and 7 bases separated the two germline ends. This CDR3 region has 13 residues. CDR1 is GTSNPN, CDR2 SVGIG, per germline (reference sequence). The CDR3: CAWSEQVNSPLHF. Written as DNA, the CDR3 is TGTGCCTGGAGTGAGCAGGTTAATTCACCCCTCCACTTT. Supplemented by reference TRBV30 and TRBJ1-6, the full variable domain reads SQTIHQWPATLVQPVGSPLSLECTVEGTSNPNLYWYRQAAGRGLQLLFYSVGIGQISSEVPQNLSASRPQDRQFILSSKKLLLSDSGFYLCAWSEQVNSPLHFGNGTRLTVT.

The rearrangement uses TRBV18 and TRBJ2-6; TRBD2 is a possible D gene (7 bases). Germline V gene data show CDR1 as KGHSH and CDR2 as LQKENI. CDR3 length: 17 residues. V lost 2 bases, J lost 4 bases, and 15 bases lay in between. In nucleotides, the CDR3 is TGTGCCAGCTCACCATTCGGGGGGCGATCCGGGGCCAACGTCCTGACTTTC. It encodes CASSPFGGRSGANVLTF.

DNA for the CDR3: TGCGCCAGCAGCCAAGATAACTCTGGAAACACCATATATTTT. It codes for CASSQDNSGNTIYF. V gene TRBV4-1 combines with J gene TRBJ1-3; D call uncertain. CDR3 length: 14 amino acids. The V end lost 0 bases, the J end lost 0 bases, and 3 bases lay between the germline ends. Germline V gives CDR1 MGHRA, CDR2 YSYEKL.

The chain has TRBV18 and TRBJ1-2; TRBD1 might be the D (6 bases). CDR3 size: 13 residues. Germline CDR1 is KGHSH and CDR2 is LQKENI. Trimming pared 4 bases from V and 1 base from J, leaving 7 bases between. As DNA, the CDR3 is TGTGCCAGCTCACAGGGGGTTAACTATGGCTACACCTTC. The encoded protein is CASSQGVNYGYTF.

The V and J genes are TRBV28 and TRBJ1-2, with D possibly being TRBD1 (5 bases). Germline V gene lookup returns CDR1 MDHEN and CDR2 SYDVKM. This CDR3 has 14 residues. The germline V and J ends were trimmed by 4 bases and 4 bases, with 13 bases remaining between them. The CDR3 coding sequence is TGTGCCAGCAGTTCCCAGGGTCATGGCTATGGCTACACCTTC. Translated, it gives CASSSQGHGYGYTF.

This chain links TRBV5-4 with TRBJ2-2; 11 nucleotides match TRBD2. Germline-derived CDR1 and CDR2 are SGHNT and YYREEE (reference sequence). Germline trimming cut 0 bases from V and 0 bases from J; bases unmatched to any gene: 7. The CDR3 consists of 19 residues. CDR3 DNA: TGTGCCAGCAGCTTGGGAGGCCTAGCGGGAGGTACGAACACCGGGGAGCTGTTTTTT. Translation: CASSLGGLAGGTNTGELFF.